The next 24 T cell receptor beta chains were all read from a single sample in a study of CD8 T cells in ankylosing spondylitis. Points from the study as a whole: It appeared that ankylosing spondylitis blood was characterized by a TCR beta motif of about 8 highly homologous variants.

The antigens these receptors bind are not known. TCRdb reprocessed the 5' RACE reads via MiXCR and lists one record per CDR3 protein. This table holds 650,000 to 800,000 distinct CDR3 sequences, over 15% found once. Sequencing was performed on blood, either unsorted or a sorted T cell fraction (not recorded which). Source of these receptors: a male donor with ankylosing spondylitis.

This clonotype was seen a few times. V and J are TRBV29-1 and TRBJ2-3, with a possible D match to TRBD1 (6 bases). There are 14 residues in the CDR3. CDR1 and CDR2 from the germline V gene are SQVTM and ANQGSEA. CDR3 loop: CSGTGAGGTDTQYF. CDR3 sequence (DNA): TGCAGTGGAACCGGGGCAGGGGGCACAGATACGCAGTATTTT.

This clonotype was counted a few times. V and J are TRBV20-1 and TRBJ2-1; possibly TRBD1 or TRBD2 for D (5 bases each). Germline values: CDR1 DFQATT, CDR2 SNEGSKA (reference sequence). The CDR3 is made up of 13 amino acids. The ends were cut back, 7 bases at V and 0 bases at J, with 10 bases in the middle. The CDR3 DNA is TGCAGTGTCCTGGGGGACTCCTACAATGAGCAGTTCTTC. Protein product: CSVLGDSYNEQFF.

This clonotype was seen a handful of times. This chain connects TRBV6-2 or TRBV6-3 to TRBJ2-1; 7 bases map to TRBD2. Germline CDR1 reads MNHEY; CDR2 reads SVGEGT. Germline trimming cut 5 bases from V and 0 bases from J; bases unmatched to any gene: 10. The CDR3 runs 17 residues. The CDR3 nucleotides are TGTGCCAGCAGTACGGCTAGCGGAACGAGCTCCTACAATGAGCAGTTCTTC. It is translated as CASSTASGTSSYNEQFF.

The chain is built from TRBV20-1 and TRBJ1-2, with D maybe TRBD1 (6 bases). V gave up 6 bases and J gave up 2 bases, with 22 bases separating them. CDR3 length equals 16 residues. The germline V gene encodes CDR1 DFQATT and CDR2 SNEGSKA (reference sequence). In nucleotides, the CDR3 is TGCAGTGCGACCCCTATACAGGGACAACTCAACTATGGCTACACCTTC. Amino acid sequence: CSATPIQGQLNYGYTF.

The chain uses TRBV4-1 and TRBJ2-7; tentative D call: TRBD1 (5 bases). The CDR3 has 15 amino acids. V was clipped by 0 bases and J by 1 base, with 10 bases between them. The germline V gene has CDR1 MGHRA and CDR2 YSYEKL. The CDR3 spells CASSQEGLGSYEQYF. CDR3 DNA: TGCGCCAGCAGCCAAGAGGGGCTAGGGTCCTACGAGCAGTACTTC.

At least ten counts were recorded for this clonotype. The V call is TRBV9, the J call TRBJ1-1; D possibly corresponds to TRBD1 (6 bases). Trimming cost V 3 bases and J 4 bases, with 16 bases left between them. This CDR3 is 15 amino acids long. Germline lookup yields CDR1 SGDLS and CDR2 YYNGEE. The CDR3 sequence: CASSGGGPRGTEAFF. The CDR3 DNA reads as TGTGCCAGCAGCGGAGGGGGTCCCCGGGGCACTGAAGCTTTCTTT.

This clonotype was counted a few times. The rearrangement joins TRBV24-1 to TRBJ2-3; 7 bases map to TRBD1. Germline assignment: CDR1 KGHDR and CDR2 SFDVKD. With V trimmed by 7 bases and J by 0 bases, 6 bases remained unmatched. The CDR3 runs 15 residues. The DNA for the CDR3 is TGTGCCACCAGCCCGGGACAGACTAGCACAGATACGCAGTATTTT. It encodes CATSPGQTSTDTQYF.

In its sample, this clonotype was seen many times. The V gene is TRBV5-1, the J gene TRBJ2-1; TRBD2 aligns across 12 bases. CDR3 length: 16 residues. Losses at the gene ends were 4 bases for V and 9 bases for J; bases not matched to a gene: 11. Germline V CDR1 and CDR2: SGHRS, YFSETQ. This CDR3 reads CASSPTTSGSVREQFF. The CDR3 coding sequence is TGCGCCAGCAGCCCCACGACTAGCGGGAGCGTGCGTGAGCAGTTCTTC.

This clonotype was recorded many times. CDR3 loop: CASSPSGKAGELFF. DNA for the CDR3: TGTGCCAGCAGTCCCTCTGGGAAGGCCGGGGAGCTGTTTTTT. The chain uses TRBV4-2 and TRBJ2-2, with unresolved D. The germline gives CDR1 LGHNA, CDR2 YNFKEQ. This CDR3 is 14 amino acids long. Trimming removed 6 bases at V and 6 bases at J, with 14 bases between.

This chain joins TRBV6-1 and TRBJ2-2, with TRBD2 matching 8 bases. CDR1 is MNHNS, CDR2 SASEGT, per germline. Trimming cost V 6 bases and J 1 base; bases outside gene matches: 4. This CDR3 region has 15 residues. The CDR3 sequence is CASSLGRGNTGELFF. The CDR3, as DNA: TGTGCCAGCAGCCTCGGGAGGGGGAACACCGGGGAGCTGTTTTTT.

The CDR3 nucleotides read TGTGCCAGCATGGGGAACCAAGAGACCCAGTACTTC. Translating it yields CASMGNQETQYF. The chain carries TRBV4-2 and TRBJ2-5, with unresolved D. Trimming took off 7 bases at V and 0 bases at J, with 6 bases between the two ends. The CDR3 spans 12 residues. Looked up from germline, CDR1 is LGHNA and CDR2 is YNFKEQ.

The CDR3 region is CATSRVGQGVAFF. CDR3 bases: TGTGCCACCAGCAGAGTAGGACAGGGTGTAGCTTTCTTT. The chain links TRBV15 to TRBJ1-1; TRBD1 matches 8 bases. The V segment lost 1 base and the J segment 10 bases; nucleotides outside the gene matches: 5. CDR1 and CDR2 (germline): LNHNV, YYDKDF (reference sequence). The CDR3 is made up of 13 amino acids.

The chain uses TRBV12-3 or TRBV12-4 and TRBJ2-5; D unresolved. CDR3 length: 14 amino acids. V was cut by 5 bases and J by 4 bases, with 14 bases left in between. The CDR3 loop is CASSPIGWRETQYF. The CDR3 DNA reads as TGTGCCAGCAGTCCGATAGGATGGCGAGAGACCCAGTACTTC.

The chain combines TRBV6-5 with TRBJ1-5; tentatively, D is TRBD1 (6 bases). This CDR3 has 17 residues. CDR1 is MNHEY, CDR2 SVGAGI, per germline. The V and J ends lost 0 bases and 3 bases respectively, with 15 bases between them. The DNA for the CDR3 is TGTGCCAGCAGTTACTCGAGCCAGGGGCTTGACAATCAGCCCCAGCATTTT. Translated: CASSYSSQGLDNQPQHF.

This clonotype has a handful of counts. This chain uses TRBV20-1 with TRBJ2-7; 9 nucleotides line up with TRBD2. This CDR3 spans 14 amino acids. V shed 3 bases and J 0 bases; nucleotides not matched to a gene: 3. Germline V gene data show CDR1 as DFQATT and CDR2 as SNEGSKA (reference sequence). The CDR3 protein is CSARSSGSSYEQYF. CDR3 DNA: TGCAGTGCTAGGAGTAGCGGGAGCTCCTACGAGCAGTACTTC.

The V gene is TRBV6-4, the J gene TRBJ2-3; possible D gene TRBD2, 6 bases. Looked up from germline, CDR1 is MRHNA and CDR2 is SNTAGT. V dropped 3 bases and J dropped 7 bases, with 14 bases sitting between them. The CDR3 covers 14 residues. The CDR3: CASSERASAYTQYF. In nucleotides, the CDR3 is TGTGCCAGCAGTGAAAGGGCTAGCGCGTATACGCAGTATTTT.

Only a few counts were recorded for this clonotype. The J gene is TRBJ2-1, the V gene TRBV20-1, with 10 nucleotides matching TRBD1. The CDR3 covers 14 residues. CDR1 and CDR2 from the germline V gene are DFQATT and SNEGSKA (reference sequence). V was pared by 6 bases and J by 8 bases, with 10 bases of the junction left unmatched. CDR3 sequence: CSAPPGTGDDEQFF. The CDR3 region has the DNA TGCAGTGCCCCCCCCGGGACAGGGGACGATGAGCAGTTCTTC.

The table lists this clonotype with a few counts. This chain connects TRBV28 to TRBJ2-2; the match to TRBD2 covers 10 bases. V shed 5 bases, J shed 3 bases, and the junction held 12 bases outside the gene matches. The CDR3 extends over 18 amino acids. Germline V lookup: CDR1 MDHEN, CDR2 SYDVKM. The CDR3 DNA sequence: TGTGCCAGCAGTCCCTATGCAGGACTAGCGGTCTACACCGGGGAGCTGTTTTTT. Its protein is CASSPYAGLAVYTGELFF.

The chain uses TRBV5-1 and TRBJ2-5, with 11 bases matching TRBD1. Germline V CDR1 and CDR2: SGHRS, YFSETQ. With 4 bases clipped from V and 5 bases from J, the junction kept 7 bases outside the gene matches. The CDR3 length is 15 residues. CDR3 DNA: TGCGCCAGCAGCATCTGGACAGGGGGCTTGGAGACCCAGTACTTC. Its translation is CASSIWTGGLETQYF.

This rearrangement joins TRBV6-1 to TRBJ2-3, with 10 bases aligning to TRBD1. Germline CDR1 reads MNHNS; CDR2 reads SASEGT. CDR3 length equals 15 residues. V dropped 6 bases and J dropped 1; count of bases not matched to a gene: 4. CDR3 residues: CASRRQGARTDTQYF. The CDR3, as DNA: TGTGCCAGCAGACGACAGGGGGCCCGCACAGATACGCAGTATTTT.

This clonotype was counted only a few times. The chain carries TRBV5-1 and TRBJ1-1; D call uncertain. V gave up 3 bases and J gave up 11 bases, with 17 bases separating them. Per the germline V gene, CDR1 is SGHRS and CDR2 is YFSETQ. The CDR3 has 13 amino acids. The CDR3 region has the DNA TGCGCCAGCAGCTCTAGCTCTTACCCTGGGGCTTTCTTT. Translation: CASSSSSYPGAFF.

V gene TRBV5-1 combines with J gene TRBJ2-5, with D hard to call. The V gene lost 4 bases and the J gene lost 6 bases, with 13 bases spanning the gap. The CDR3 is 13 residues long. The germline V gene has CDR1 SGHRS and CDR2 YFSETQ. The CDR3 DNA reads as TGCGCCAGCAGCCTCCCCGCTCAGCAGACCCAGTACTTC. Protein product: CASSLPAQQTQYF.

V gene TRBV20-1 combines with J gene TRBJ2-5, with 12 bases matching TRBD2. The CDR3 consists of 15 residues. Per the germline V gene, CDR1 is DFQATT and CDR2 is SNEGSKA (reference sequence). V lost 6 bases and J lost 2; bases outside the gene matches: 7. CDR3 bases: TGCAGTGCAACCGGACTAGCGGGGAGGCAAGAGACCCAGTACTTC. This codes for CSATGLAGRQETQYF.

The table lists this clonotype with a count of one. The V gene is TRBV18, the J gene TRBJ1-5, with D perhaps TRBD1 (5 bases). V was cut by 5 bases and J by 9 bases, with 14 bases left in between. CDR1 is KGHSH and CDR2 is LQKENI in the germline V gene. The CDR3 is 13 amino acids. CDR3 sequence reads: CASSSTGPRPQHF. CDR3 DNA sequence: TGTGCCAGCTCAAGTACGGGGCCCCGGCCCCAGCATTTT.